This T cell receptor beta chain was documented in a study of T cell responses to AZD1222 COVID-19 vaccine. This CDR3 comprises 13 residues. CDR1 and CDR2 from the germline V gene are MDHEN and SYDVKM. V was cut by 9 bases and J by 7 bases, with 16 bases left in between. The assay was immunoSEQ multiplex PCR, and TCRdb's table has in-frame clones only and misses some. The table has about 160,000 clones, roughly nine tenths seen once; the top ten hold 5.1%. This clonotype was sampled from an adult in good health. V is TRBV28 and J is TRBJ2-1; perhaps TRBD2 as D (6 bases). Sequencing used peripheral blood, obtained on day 0 of AZD1222 vaccination. The CDR3 loop reads CASWSLGRNEQFF. Written as DNA, the CDR3 is TGTGCCAGTTGGAGTCTAGGGAGGAATGAGCAGTTCTTC.